The TCR beta chain under discussion was sequenced for a study of early T cells in non-severe SARS-CoV-2 infection. Study context: Alpha and beta chains were unpaired, from unsorted whole-blood bulk RNA. Study-wide results and caveats: CD4 and private specificities were missed by VDJdb matching, which favored anti-spike CD8 responses.

Note on this clonotype: Its matching antigen is unknown.

The CDR3 sequence is 14 residues long. Trimming shortened V by 5 bases and J by 1 base, and 9 bases separated the two germline ends. The germline CDR1 and CDR2 sequences are MNHEY and SVGAGI. Attachment of unique molecular identifiers was made to individual cDNA molecules. TCRdb re-analysed the 5' RACE reads in MiXCR, keeping a single row per CDR3 protein. This table has more than 45,000 distinct CDR3 sequences, around 12% appearing once. The sequence was collected from an adult who was a healthcare worker with PCR-confirmed SARS-CoV-2 infection or an uninfected control (not recorded which). The sample comprised whole blood. This chain links TRBV6-5 with TRBJ1-5; D is undetermined. CDR3 DNA sequence: TGTGCCAGCAGTGAGCAGAGGAGCAATCAGCCCCAGCATTTT. It yields the protein CASSEQRSNQPQHF.